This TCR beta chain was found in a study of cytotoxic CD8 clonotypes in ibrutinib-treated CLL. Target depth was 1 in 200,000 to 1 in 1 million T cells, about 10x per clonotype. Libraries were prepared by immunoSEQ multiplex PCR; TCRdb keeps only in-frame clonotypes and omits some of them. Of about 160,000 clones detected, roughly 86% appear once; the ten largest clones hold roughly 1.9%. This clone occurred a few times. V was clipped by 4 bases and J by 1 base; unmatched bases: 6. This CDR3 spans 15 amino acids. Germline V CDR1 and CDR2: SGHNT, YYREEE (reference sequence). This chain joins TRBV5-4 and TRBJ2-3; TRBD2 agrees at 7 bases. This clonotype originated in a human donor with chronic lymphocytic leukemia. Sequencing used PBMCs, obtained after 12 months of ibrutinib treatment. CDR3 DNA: TGTGCCAGCAGCCGGGGGGTCTTGGGCACAGATACGCAGTATTTT. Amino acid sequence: CASSRGVLGTDTQYF.